Following are 27 T cell receptor beta chains from one sample sequenced in a study of identical twins. TCRdb reprocessed the 5' RACE reads with MiXCR, giving one entry per CDR3 protein. The sample includes about 690,000 distinct CDR3 sequences, 6% to 6.5% seen only once; the top ten take 1.5% to 2%. The sample consisted of naive T cells sorted from blood. These receptors originate from a man aged 18 to 29 in good health.

There are many counts of this clonotype. V gene TRBV7-9 combines with J gene TRBJ2-1, with a tentative D call TRBD2 (5 bases). Per the germline V gene, CDR1 is SEHNR and CDR2 is FQNEAQ (reference sequence). This CDR3 has 10 amino acids. V was pared by 8 bases and J by 9 bases, with 8 bases between. As DNA, the CDR3 is TGTGCCAGCGCGGGCGGTGAGCAGTTCTTC. As protein: CASAGGEQFF. The full variable domain, completed using reference TRBV7-9 and TRBJ2-1, is DTGVSQNPRHKITKRGQNVTFRCDPISEHNRLYWYRQTLGQGPEFLTYFQNEAQLEKSRLLSDRFSAERPKGSFSTLEIQRTEQGDSAMYLCASAGGEQFFGPGTRLTVL.

This clonotype was observed a handful of times. The chain combines TRBV12-3 or TRBV12-4 with TRBJ2-1; 14 bases are a match to TRBD2. V lost 6 bases and J lost 8; bases outside the gene matches: 12. The CDR3 length is 17 residues. CDR3 in amino acids: CASSEPGLAGEVYEQFF. The CDR3 region has the DNA TGTGCCAGCAGCGAACCGGGACTAGCGGGAGAAGTCTATGAGCAGTTCTTC.

This clonotype was counted at least ten times. The chain carries TRBV12-3 or TRBV12-4 and TRBJ1-4; D possibly corresponds to TRBD1 (5 bases). There are 14 residues in the CDR3. V was trimmed by 6 bases and J by 11 bases, leaving 19 bases between them. The CDR3 coding sequence is TGTGCCAGCAGCCAGACGGGGGGTACGGAGAAACTGTTTTTT. Its protein is CASSQTGGTEKLFF.

At least ten counts were recorded for this clonotype. The CDR3 region has the DNA TGTGCCAGCAGGGAGAGCGGGCTAACCACAGATACGCAGTATTTT. Translation gives CASRESGLTTDTQYF. This chain connects TRBV3-1 to TRBJ2-3; TRBD2 is a possible D gene (6 bases). In germline, CDR1 is LGHDT, CDR2 YNNKEL (reference sequence). The CDR3 contains 15 residues. The V end was cut by 6 bases, the J end by 2 bases, with 15 bases between.

In this sample, this clonotype turned up many times. The gene calls are TRBV4-1 and TRBJ2-1; 10 nucleotides align to TRBD2. Germline lookup yields CDR1 MGHRA and CDR2 YSYEKL. V lost 2 bases, J lost 4 bases, and 5 bases stayed unmatched. This CDR3 contains 16 residues. Here the CDR3 reads CASSQLAGGPYNEQFF. CDR3 in DNA: TGCGCCAGCAGCCAATTAGCGGGAGGACCTTACAATGAGCAGTTCTTC.

This clonotype was observed many times. V is TRBV25-1 and J is TRBJ2-2; the D gene is possibly TRBD2 (6 bases). Trimming pared 7 bases from V and 4 bases from J, leaving 22 bases between. In germline, CDR1 is MGHDK, CDR2 SYGVNS. This CDR3 has 17 residues. As DNA, the CDR3 is TGTGCCAGCATGATGGGGGGATGGGGAAGGTTCACCGGGGAGCTGTTTTTT. Its protein is CASMMGGWGRFTGELFF.

This clonotype was observed a few times. This chain links TRBV20-1 with TRBJ1-5; D perhaps matches TRBD1 (5 bases). Germline V gene lookup returns CDR1 DFQATT and CDR2 SNEGSKA (reference sequence). The CDR3 has 14 amino acids. CDR3 sequence reads: CSPKGAGPNQPQHF. The DNA of the CDR3 is TGCAGCCCCAAAGGCGCGGGGCCGAACCAGCCCCAGCATTTT.

This clonotype was counted many times. The chain uses TRBV20-1 and TRBJ2-1, with 7 bases lining up with TRBD1. Trimming removed 0 bases from V and 2 bases from J; junction bases left unmatched: 4. The CDR3 runs to 15 residues. Germline V gene data show CDR1 as DFQATT and CDR2 as SNEGSKA (reference sequence). CDR3 protein: CSARDRDSAYNEQFF. CDR3 DNA sequence: TGCAGTGCTAGAGATAGGGACAGTGCCTACAATGAGCAGTTCTTC.

In its sample, this clonotype was seen many times. The chain combines TRBV2 with TRBJ2-1, with D possibly matching TRBD2 (5 bases). Trimming removed 8 bases from V and 10 bases from J, with 15 bases in between. This CDR3 is built from 12 residues. CDR1 and CDR2 (germline): SNHLY, FYNNEI. CDR3 DNA: TGTGCCAGCTCTGGACTCTCGCCCGAGCAGTTCTTC. It codes for CASSGLSPEQFF.

This clonotype was found a few times. This chain links TRBV24-1 with TRBJ2-2; D ambiguous. V gave up 2 bases and J gave up 5 bases, with 11 bases separating them. CDR3 length: 15 amino acids. Per the germline V gene, CDR1 is KGHDR and CDR2 is SFDVKD. CDR3 nucleotides: TGTGCCACCAGTGATTCCACAAAGCGAACCGGGGAGCTGTTTTTT. Its translation is CATSDSTKRTGELFF.

This clonotype was seen more than once but under ten times. The CDR3 protein is CASSPRDRGFTDTQYF. DNA for the CDR3: TGCGCCAGCAGCCCACGGGACAGGGGGTTCACAGATACGCAGTATTTT. The rearrangement joins TRBV5-1 to TRBJ2-3, with 11 bases matching TRBD1. V lost 4 bases and J lost 2; bases outside the gene matches: 6. Germline lookup yields CDR1 SGHRS and CDR2 YFSETQ. The CDR3 has 16 residues.

This clonotype was found many times. This chain connects TRBV20-1 to TRBJ2-1; TRBD2 matches 10 bases. Germline CDR1 and CDR2: DFQATT and SNEGSKA (reference sequence). The CDR3 covers 13 residues. The CDR3 region is CSASGRAHNEQFF. In DNA form, the CDR3 reads TGCAGCGCAAGCGGGAGGGCCCACAATGAGCAGTTCTTC.

This rearrangement joins TRBV7-2 to TRBJ2-1; tentative D call: TRBD2 (6 bases). Germline V lookup: CDR1 SGHTA, CDR2 FQGNSA. The length of the CDR3 is 13 residues. The germline V and J ends were trimmed by 2 bases and 10 bases, with 12 bases remaining between them. In nucleotides, the CDR3 is TGTGCCAGCAGCTTAATACCGCGGGGAGAGCAGTTCTTC. Residues: CASSLIPRGEQFF.

This clonotype showed up many times. The genes are TRBV20-1 and TRBJ2-1; D may correspond to TRBD1 or TRBD2 (5 bases each). Germline values: CDR1 DFQATT, CDR2 SNEGSKA (reference sequence). The V and J ends lost 7 bases and 7 bases respectively, with 8 bases between them. The CDR3 runs to 10 residues. The CDR3 loop reads CSGGENEQFF. CDR3 DNA sequence: TGCAGTGGAGGGGAAAATGAGCAGTTCTTC.

This clonotype appeared many times. The V and J genes are TRBV25-1 and TRBJ2-1; TRBD2 is a possible D gene (6 bases). The V gene lost 8 bases and the J gene lost 4 bases, with 18 bases spanning the gap. The V gene's germline CDR1 is MGHDK and CDR2 SYGVNS. The CDR3 contains 15 residues. The CDR3 sequence is CASEGGASFYNEQFF. Written as DNA, the CDR3 is TGTGCCAGCGAAGGAGGGGCTAGTTTTTACAATGAGCAGTTCTTC.

Only a few counts were recorded for this clonotype. The chain couples TRBV5-1 to TRBJ2-5; D gene unclear. CDR3 length: 14 amino acids. The V end was cut by 2 bases, the J end by 1 base, with 9 bases between. Germline CDR1 reads SGHRS; CDR2 reads YFSETQ. The CDR3 DNA reads as TGCGCCAGCAGCTTCCGGGCAGCCCAAGAGACCCAGTACTTC. Translation gives CASSFRAAQETQYF.

The chain links TRBV20-1 to TRBJ2-1, with TRBD2 identical over 11 bases. V was pared by 5 bases and J by 9 bases, with 6 bases of the junction left unmatched. CDR1 is DFQATT and CDR2 is SNEGSKA in the germline V gene (reference sequence). This CDR3 comprises 13 residues. The CDR3 region is CSAERTSGSEQFF. CDR3 DNA: TGCAGTGCTGAGCGGACTAGCGGGTCTGAGCAGTTCTTC.

V usage is TRBV14 and J usage is TRBJ2-5; D unclear. Germline-derived CDR1 and CDR2 are SGHDN and FVKESK. The CDR3 totals 13 residues. V was pared by 3 bases and J by 2 bases, with 7 bases between. For the CDR3, the DNA is TGTGCCAGCAGCCAGGTAGAACAAGAGACCCAGTACTTC. Residues: CASSQVEQETQYF.

This clonotype has a handful of counts. V and J are TRBV24-1 and TRBJ1-1, with no clear D. This CDR3 contains 12 residues. V was clipped by 10 bases and J by 6 bases, with 14 bases between them. Looked up from germline, CDR1 is KGHDR and CDR2 is SFDVKD. The CDR3 DNA is TGTGCCACAAAAACAGATAACGCTGAAGCTTTCTTT. This sequence encodes CATKTDNAEAFF.

Remarks on this clonotype: Possible read error: a much larger clone is one base away. The V gene is TRBV4-3, the J gene TRBJ1-5; D might be TRBD1 (6 bases). The V gene's germline CDR1 is LGHNA and CDR2 YSLEER. The CDR3 loop spans 15 amino acids. DNA for the CDR3: TGCACCAGCAGCCCAGGGGTAGGGGGCAATCAGCCCCAGCATTTT. Its translation is CTSSPGVGGNQPQHF.

This clonotype was picked up a small number of times. V gene TRBV27 combines with J gene TRBJ2-1; TRBD2 matches 9 bases. After removal of 0 bases from V and 4 bases from J, the junction contained 1 base not matched to a gene. The CDR3 sequence is 15 residues long. Per germline, CDR1 MNHEY and CDR2 SMNVEV (reference sequence). CDR3 coding DNA: TGTGCCAGCAGTTTATCGACTAGCGGATACAATGAGCAGTTCTTC. Protein: CASSLSTSGYNEQFF.

At least ten counts were recorded for this clonotype. The gene calls are TRBV6-1 and TRBJ1-4; D remains ambiguous. The germline CDR1 and CDR2 sequences are MNHNS and SASEGT. The CDR3 extends over 16 amino acids. V shed 7 bases and J shed 0 bases, with 15 bases lying between them. Written as DNA, the CDR3 is TGTGCCAGCAAAAAAGGGTTGGCAACAACTAATGAAAAACTGTTTTTT. Amino acids: CASKKGLATTNEKLFF.

The chain employs TRBV30 and TRBJ1-1; tentative D call: TRBD1 (5 bases). The CDR3 loop spans 12 amino acids. V dropped 3 bases and J dropped 1 base, with 6 bases sitting between them. The germline gives CDR1 GTSNPN, CDR2 SVGIG (reference sequence). CDR3 amino acids: CAWRDRNTEAFF. Written as DNA, the CDR3 is TGTGCCTGGAGAGACAGGAACACTGAAGCTTTCTTT.

This clonotype was found many times. This rearrangement joins TRBV6-2 or TRBV6-3 to TRBJ2-1; the D gene is possibly TRBD1 (6 bases). Trimming removed 6 bases at V and 6 bases at J, with 18 bases between. The length of the CDR3 is 15 residues. CDR1 is MNHEY, CDR2 SVGEGT, per germline. This CDR3 reads CASRFTGIPSNEQFF. The CDR3, as DNA: TGTGCCAGCAGATTTACAGGGATCCCTAGCAATGAGCAGTTCTTC.

This clonotype occurred a few times. The chain joins TRBV10-3 to TRBJ2-7; 8 bases line up with TRBD2. CDR3 size: 14 residues. V shed 4 bases, J shed 4 bases, and the junction held 6 bases outside the gene matches. Germline V CDR1 and CDR2: ENHRY, SYGVKD. Here the CDR3 DNA reads TGTGCCATCAGTGTACTAGCGGAAGATTACGAGCAGTACTTC. As protein: CAISVLAEDYEQYF.

This clonotype was seen many times. The CDR3 region is CATSDWTYNEQFF. CDR3 nucleotide sequence: TGTGCCACCAGTGATTGGACCTACAATGAGCAGTTCTTC. The chain is built from TRBV24-1 and TRBJ2-1; D call uncertain. The CDR3 extends over 13 amino acids. The germline V gene has CDR1 KGHDR and CDR2 SFDVKD. Trimming removed 2 bases from V and 2 bases from J, with 3 bases in between.

The chain carries TRBV5-5 and TRBJ2-7; TRBD2 aligns across 11 bases. The CDR3 sequence is 16 residues long. Per the germline V gene, CDR1 is SGHKS and CDR2 is YYEKEE (reference sequence). With 0 bases clipped from V and 5 bases from J, the junction kept 7 bases outside the gene matches. As DNA, the CDR3 is TGTGCCAGCAGCTTGGCTAGCGGGAGGTCGGGTGACGAGCAGTACGTC. This sequence encodes CASSLASGRSGDEQYV.